This paragraph covers one TCR beta chain sequence. What it binds is unknown. The CDR3 runs 15 residues. Germline V gives CDR1 SEHNR, CDR2 FQNEAQ (reference sequence). The V gene end was trimmed by 5 bases and the J gene end by 0 bases; junction bases not matched to a gene: 5. Noted treatment: 10-day PBMC culture with coronavirus spike peptide pools or control peptides (ViraFEST assay). The sample comes from a study of vaccination and CD4 T cells after COVID-19. Study in general: The convalescents comprised six males and four females, two of them Hispanic. Median draw time for post-COVID samples was 101 days post-diagnosis (range 35 to 161). Overall study findings and caveats: Convalescent patients had a median approximately 86% of post-vaccine SARS-CoV-2-reactive clones that were detected only after vaccination, not before it.

With the Oncomine TCR Beta short-read assay, DNA from cultured CD4+ T cells was sequenced. TCRdb used MiXCR to reprocess the PCR reads, holding one entry per CDR3 protein. The sample consists of 13,000 or so distinct CDR3 sequences, around 50% of them appearing once. Sequencing was done on a sample of CD4+ T cells from blood, cultured in vitro. The receptor comes from a human donor who had recovered from COVID-19. The chain couples TRBV7-9 to TRBJ2-3; 7 bases line up with TRBD1. This CDR3 reads CASSPGTASTDTQYF. CDR3 sequence (DNA): TGTGCCAGCAGCCCGGGGACAGCTAGCACAGATACGCAGTATTTT.